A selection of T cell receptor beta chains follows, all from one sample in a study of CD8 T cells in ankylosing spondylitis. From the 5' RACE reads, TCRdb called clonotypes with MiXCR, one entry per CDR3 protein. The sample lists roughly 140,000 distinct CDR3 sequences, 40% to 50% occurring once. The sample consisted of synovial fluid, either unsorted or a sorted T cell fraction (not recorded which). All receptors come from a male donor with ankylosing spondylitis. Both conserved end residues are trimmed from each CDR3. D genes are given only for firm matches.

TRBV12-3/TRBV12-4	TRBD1	ASSGTGGDYNEQF
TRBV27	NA	ASSLGLGDSTDTQY
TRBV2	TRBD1	ASSWDRGNPIYGYT
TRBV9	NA	ASSPMGDNSPLH
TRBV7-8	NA	ASIDYGPPNTGELF
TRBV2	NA	ASRSPSLGRLNSPLH
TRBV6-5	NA	ASSYQNNNEQF
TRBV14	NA	ASSQEFLNEQF
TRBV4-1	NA	ASSRRRQAYGYT
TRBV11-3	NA	ASSNGRGEQF
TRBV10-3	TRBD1	AISERDRGPETQY
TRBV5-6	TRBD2	ASSLELAGGYTQY
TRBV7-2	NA	ASSWGDGNQPQH
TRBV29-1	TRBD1	SDLGTGWTDTQY
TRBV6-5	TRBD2	ASSYDSDSGRASYNEQF
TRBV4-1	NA	ASSQDPWVTQPQH
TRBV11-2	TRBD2	ASSPGTSGADEQF
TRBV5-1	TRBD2	ASSLVTSSQTQY
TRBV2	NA	ASSEWDGVYEQY
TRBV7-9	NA	ASSLAGQGDTEAF
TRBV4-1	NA	ASSQERVQETQY
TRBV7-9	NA	ASSPRSGRITEAF
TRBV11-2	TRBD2	ASSAHPRGSNEQF
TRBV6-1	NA	ASSGSPDTRANYGYT
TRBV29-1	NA	SALSWDGTTEAF
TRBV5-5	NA	ASSLMAVWGYT
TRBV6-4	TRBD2	ASSELAGGSTDTQY
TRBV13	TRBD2	ASSSGLAGGSSTDTQY
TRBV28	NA	ASSLSATSNSYEQY
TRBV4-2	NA	ASSQRWILFTDTQY
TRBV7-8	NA	ASRGTANTGELF
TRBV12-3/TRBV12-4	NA	ASSLADESNPHEQY
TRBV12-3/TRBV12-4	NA	ASSPPGGWDEQY
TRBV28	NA	ASSFAGSAGLKAF
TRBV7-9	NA	ASSDLDIRYGYT
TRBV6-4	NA	ASSDGGTTDTQY
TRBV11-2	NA	ASSLEFGEILADTQY
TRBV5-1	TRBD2	ASSFWASGRAESYNEQF
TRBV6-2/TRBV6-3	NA	ASSYSNGDTILSYEQY
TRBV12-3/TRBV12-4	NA	ASSPPGGVTGPSEQY
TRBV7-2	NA	ASSLAVEGEQY
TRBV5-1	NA	ASSLYVLQETQY
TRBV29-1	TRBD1	SAGIGTGAYEQY
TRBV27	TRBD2	ASSPSGGTNTGELF
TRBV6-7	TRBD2	ASSYSNSGGNSH
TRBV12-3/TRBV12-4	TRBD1	ASSTDRGRGTEAF
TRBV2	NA	ASSVTYGYT
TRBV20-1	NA	SARLPNRAEQY
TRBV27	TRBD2	ASRPGLASTYEQY
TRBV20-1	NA	SASSVGDQSFYTEAF
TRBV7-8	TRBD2	ASSGGLAEFSYNEQF
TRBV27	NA	ASSHTGWYNEQF
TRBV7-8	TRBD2	ASSPRLAGARSDTGELF
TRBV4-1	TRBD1	ASSQDLDRGLRQPQH
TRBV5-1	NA	ASSLEDGYNEQF
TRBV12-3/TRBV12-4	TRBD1	ASSRSTGQGVYSNQPQH
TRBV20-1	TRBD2	SARDLGGRAYNEQF
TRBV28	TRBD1	ASSQTGDEQY
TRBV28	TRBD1	ASSLQGADGELF
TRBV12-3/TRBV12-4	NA	ASTRAINTGELF